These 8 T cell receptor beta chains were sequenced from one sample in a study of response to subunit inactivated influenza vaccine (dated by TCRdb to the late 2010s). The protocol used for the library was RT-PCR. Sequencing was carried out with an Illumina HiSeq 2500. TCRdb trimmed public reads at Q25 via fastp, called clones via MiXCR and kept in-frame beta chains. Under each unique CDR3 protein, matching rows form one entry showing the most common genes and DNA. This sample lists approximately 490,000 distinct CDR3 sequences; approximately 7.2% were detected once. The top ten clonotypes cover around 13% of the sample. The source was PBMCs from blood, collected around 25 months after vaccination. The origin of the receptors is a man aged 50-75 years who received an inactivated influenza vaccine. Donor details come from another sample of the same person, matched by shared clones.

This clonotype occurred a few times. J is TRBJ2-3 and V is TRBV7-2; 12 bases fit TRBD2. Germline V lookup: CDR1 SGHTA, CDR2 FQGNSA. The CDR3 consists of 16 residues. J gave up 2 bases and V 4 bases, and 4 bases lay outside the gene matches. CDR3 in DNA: TGTGCCAGCAGCTCCCTAGCGGGGGGGCTCACAGATACGCAGTATTTT. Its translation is CASSSLAGGLTDTQYF.

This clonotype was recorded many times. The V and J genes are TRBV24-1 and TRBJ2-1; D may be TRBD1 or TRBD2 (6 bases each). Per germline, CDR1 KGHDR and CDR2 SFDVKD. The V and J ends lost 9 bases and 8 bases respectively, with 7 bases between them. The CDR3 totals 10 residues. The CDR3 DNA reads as TGTGCCACCGGGGGGCATGAGCAGTTCTTC. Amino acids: CATGGHEQFF.

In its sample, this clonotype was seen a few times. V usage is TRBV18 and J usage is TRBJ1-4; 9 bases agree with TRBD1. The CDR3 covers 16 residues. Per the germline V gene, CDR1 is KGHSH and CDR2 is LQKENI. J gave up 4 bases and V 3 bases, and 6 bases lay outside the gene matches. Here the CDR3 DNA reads TGTGCCAGCTCACCTGATCGACAGGGGGGTAATGAAAAACTGTTTTTT. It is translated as CASSPDRQGGNEKLFF.

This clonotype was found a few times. This CDR3 is CASIGPGEETQYF. For the CDR3, the DNA is TGTGCCAGCATCGGACCCGGGGAGGAGACCCAGTACTTC. The chain combines TRBV2 with TRBJ2-5; maybe TRBD2 (5 bases). Germline CDR1 is SNHLY and CDR2 is FYNNEI. V was trimmed by 7 bases and J by 5 bases, leaving 14 bases between them. There are 13 residues in the CDR3. Variable domain in full (rest from reference TRBV2 and TRBJ2-5): EPEVTQTPSHQVTQMGQEVILRCVPISNHLYFYWYRQILGQKVEFLVSFYNNEISEKSEIFDDQFSVERPDGSNFTLKIRSTKLEDSAMYFCASIGPGEETQYFGPGTRLLVL.

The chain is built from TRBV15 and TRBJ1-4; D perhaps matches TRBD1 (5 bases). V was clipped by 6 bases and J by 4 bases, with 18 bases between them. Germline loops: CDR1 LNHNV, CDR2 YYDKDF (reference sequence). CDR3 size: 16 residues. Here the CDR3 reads CATRKKGITVNEKLFF. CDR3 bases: TGTGCCACCAGAAAAAAGGGGATTACGGTTAATGAAAAACTGTTTTTT.

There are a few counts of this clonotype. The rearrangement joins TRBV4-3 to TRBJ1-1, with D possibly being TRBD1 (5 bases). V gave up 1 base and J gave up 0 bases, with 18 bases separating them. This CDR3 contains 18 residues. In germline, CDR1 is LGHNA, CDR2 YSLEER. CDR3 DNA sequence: TGCGCCAGCAGCCAAGGACCACTATCTACAGGTCTGAACACTGAAGCTTTCTTT. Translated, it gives CASSQGPLSTGLNTEAFF.

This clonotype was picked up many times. CDR3 coding DNA: TGTGCCAGCAGCCAAGGGGGGCAAGGGGCCAACGTCCTGACTTTC. Residues: CASSQGGQGANVLTF. This rearrangement joins TRBV3-1 to TRBJ2-6; a possible D gene is TRBD1 (6 bases). The V end lost 1 base, the J end lost 4 bases, and 8 bases lay between the germline ends. The CDR3 sequence is 15 residues long. CDR1 is LGHDT and CDR2 is YNNKEL in the germline V gene (reference sequence). Supplemented by reference TRBV3-1 and TRBJ2-6, the full variable domain reads DTAVSQTPKYLVTQMGNDKSIKCEQNLGHDTMYWYKQDSKKFLKIMFSYNNKELIINETVPNRFSPKSPDKAHLNLHINSLELGDSAVYFCASSQGGQGANVLTFGAGSRLTVL.

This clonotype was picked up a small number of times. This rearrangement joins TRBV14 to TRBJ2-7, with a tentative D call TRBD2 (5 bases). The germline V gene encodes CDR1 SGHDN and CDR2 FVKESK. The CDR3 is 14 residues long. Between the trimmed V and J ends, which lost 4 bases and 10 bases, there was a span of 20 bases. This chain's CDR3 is CASSPSGKSLEQYF. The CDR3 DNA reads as TGTGCCAGCAGCCCCTCGGGAAAAAGTCTGGAACAGTACTTC.